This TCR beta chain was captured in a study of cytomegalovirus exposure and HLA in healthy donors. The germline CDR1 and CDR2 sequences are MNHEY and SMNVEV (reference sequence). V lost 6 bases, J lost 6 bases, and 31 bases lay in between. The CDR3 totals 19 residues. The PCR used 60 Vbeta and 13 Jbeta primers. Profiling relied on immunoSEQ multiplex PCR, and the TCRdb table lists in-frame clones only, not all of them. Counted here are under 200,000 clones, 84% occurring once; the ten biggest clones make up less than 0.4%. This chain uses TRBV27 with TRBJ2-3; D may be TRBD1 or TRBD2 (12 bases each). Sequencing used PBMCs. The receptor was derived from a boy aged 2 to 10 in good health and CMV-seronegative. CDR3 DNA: TGTGCCAGCAGAGGGACAGGGGGCTCTAGCGGGAGGGTCCGGGATACGCAGTATTTT. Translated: CASRGTGGSSGRVRDTQYF.